A single sample is the source of the 21 T cell receptor beta chains below, sequenced in a study of long-term antiretroviral therapy in people with HIV. Researchers ran immunoSEQ v3.0 at survey level. Profiled with immunoSEQ multiplex PCR; TCRdb holds only in-frame clones, not every one. The sample shows 25,000 to 30,000 clones, approximately 81% of them seen only once. The sample was unsorted PBMCs, taken 3 years after starting antiretroviral therapy. These receptors were taken from a man aged 35-49 years with HIV.

The chain is built from TRBV27 and TRBJ2-1; 7 bases fit TRBD2. The CDR3 covers 14 residues. V lost 5 bases to trimming and J lost 5 bases; unmatched junction nucleotides: 6. Germline CDR1 MNHEY, CDR2 SMNVEV (reference sequence). The CDR3 loop reads CASSPGTTNNEQFF. The CDR3 nucleotides are TGTGCCAGCAGTCCCGGGACTACAAACAATGAGCAGTTCTTC.

This chain uses TRBV2 with TRBJ2-2; perhaps TRBD1 as D (5 bases). The CDR3 length is 13 residues. V was clipped by 1 base and J by 5 bases, with 5 bases between them. Germline CDR1 reads SNHLY; CDR2 reads FYNNEI. DNA of the CDR3: TGTGCCAGCAGTGAAGACAGGACCGGGGAGCTGTTTTTT. It is translated as CASSEDRTGELFF.

The V and J genes are TRBV28 and TRBJ2-6; TRBD1 matches at 7 bases. Germline CDR1 reads MDHEN; CDR2 reads SYDVKM. CDR3 length: 17 amino acids. The ends lost 7 bases at V and 0 bases at J; junction bases unmatched: 9. The CDR3 here is CASTPRTGSSGANVLTF. The DNA of the CDR3 is TGTGCCAGCACCCCGAGGACAGGCTCCTCTGGGGCCAACGTCCTGACTTTC.

The CDR3 DNA sequence: TGCGCCAGCAGAATGACAGGGTCCGGGGAGCTGTTTTTT. It codes for CASRMTGSGELFF. The chain has TRBV10-1 and TRBJ2-2; 7 bases agree with TRBD1. This CDR3 contains 13 residues. Losses at the gene ends were 6 bases for V and 6 bases for J; bases not matched to a gene: 4. Germline values: CDR1 WNHNN, CDR2 SYGVQD (reference sequence).

CDR3 amino acids: CASSLGGAGNGYTF. The CDR3, as DNA: TGTGCCAGCAGTTTGGGGGGCGCGGGGAATGGCTACACCTTC. The chain employs TRBV28 and TRBJ1-2; a possible D gene is TRBD1 (6 bases). V gave up 3 bases and J gave up 6 bases, with 14 bases separating them. Germline-derived CDR1 and CDR2 are MDHEN and SYDVKM. The CDR3 covers 14 residues.

The J gene is TRBJ2-2, the V gene TRBV7-9, with 8 bases fitting TRBD1. The CDR3 is made up of 16 amino acids. Trimming took 6 bases from V and 4 from J; bases not matched to a gene: 10. The germline gives CDR1 SEHNR, CDR2 FQNEAQ (reference sequence). The CDR3 loop reads CASRLEDRDPTGELFF. The CDR3 region has the DNA TGTGCCAGCAGGTTGGAGGACAGGGACCCCACCGGGGAGCTGTTTTTT.

The rearrangement joins TRBV5-1 to TRBJ2-2; 8 nucleotides match TRBD2. J gave up 0 bases and V 4 bases, and 5 bases lay outside the gene matches. The CDR3 length is 16 residues. Germline-derived CDR1 and CDR2 are SGHRS and YFSETQ. The CDR3 sequence is CASSRTSGANTGELFF. The CDR3, as DNA: TGCGCCAGCAGCCGCACTAGCGGCGCGAACACCGGGGAGCTGTTTTTT. The full variable domain, in which reference TRBV5-1 and TRBJ2-2 provide the parts outside the CDR3, is KAGVTQTPRYLIKTRGQQVTLSCSPISGHRSVSWYQQTPGQGLQFLFEYFSETQRNKGNFPGRFSGRQFSNSRSEMNVSTLELGDSALYLCASSRTSGANTGELFFGEGSRLTVL.

This clone was picked up one time. This chain connects TRBV6-1 to TRBJ1-5; weak D call: TRBD1 (6 bases). Trimming stripped 8 bases from V and 2 bases from J, with 13 bases between. Germline V gene data show CDR1 as MNHNS and CDR2 as SASEGT. The CDR3 loop spans 14 amino acids. The CDR3 protein is CASESGDGNQPQHF. CDR3 in DNA: TGTGCCAGCGAGTCAGGGGACGGCAATCAGCCCCAGCATTTT.

The V call is TRBV11-2, the J call TRBJ2-2, with unresolved D. V was trimmed by 3 bases and J by 1 base, leaving 6 bases between them. The CDR3 runs 14 residues. Germline V gives CDR1 SGHAT, CDR2 FQNNGV. The CDR3 DNA follows: TGTGCCAGCAGCTTTCCAGGGAACACCGGGGAGCTGTTTTTT. It codes for CASSFPGNTGELFF. The variable domain in full, with the rest retrieved from reference TRBV11-2 and TRBJ2-2, is EAGVAQSPRYKIIEKRQSVAFWCNPISGHATLYWYQQILGQGPKLLIQFQNNGVVDDSQLPKDRFSAERLKGVDSTLKIQPAKLEDSAVYLCASSFPGNTGELFFGEGSRLTVL.

V usage is TRBV9 and J usage is TRBJ1-2, with 9 bases that match TRBD1. CDR3 length: 20 amino acids. Germline V lookup: CDR1 SGDLS, CDR2 YYNGEE. The V and J ends lost 3 bases and 0 bases, in that order; junction bases with no gene match: 18. CDR3 nucleotides: TGTGCCAGCAGCGCCGGTCTTTCGAGGACAGGGGTTGGAGCTAACTATGGCTACACCTTC. It translates to CASSAGLSRTGVGANYGYTF.

The CDR3 region is CASSLEVASGELFF. In nucleotides, the CDR3 is TGTGCCAGCAGCTTAGAGGTGGCGTCCGGGGAGCTGTTTTTT. The chain couples TRBV7-9 to TRBJ2-2, with D hard to call. This CDR3 contains 14 residues. Trimming pared 1 base from V and 6 bases from J, leaving 9 bases between. Germline CDR1 reads SEHNR; CDR2 reads FQNEAQ (reference sequence). Filled out from reference TRBV7-9 and TRBJ2-2, the complete variable domain reads DTGVSQNPRHKITKRGQNVTFRCDPISEHNRLYWYRQTLGQGPEFLTYFQNEAQLEKSRLLSDRFSAERPKGSFSTLEIQRTEQGDSAMYLCASSLEVASGELFFGEGSRLTVL.

V usage is TRBV11-3 and J usage is TRBJ2-2; D is ambiguous. Trimming removed 1 base from V and 0 bases from J, with 6 bases in between. Germline assignment: CDR1 SGHNT and CDR2 YENEEA. The CDR3 extends over 15 amino acids. The CDR3, as DNA: TGTGCCAGCAGCTTAGGTGGGCCGAACACCGGGGAGCTGTTTTTT. Translated, it gives CASSLGGPNTGELFF.

This clone was found once. The chain uses TRBV18 and TRBJ1-3; no firm D call. The ends were cut back, 0 bases at V and 4 bases at J, with 13 bases in the middle. The germline CDR1 and CDR2 sequences are KGHSH and LQKENI. The CDR3 loop spans 16 amino acids. The CDR3 bases are TGTGCCAGCTCACCACCCGGTACGGCGGCCGGAAACACCATATATTTT. As protein: CASSPPGTAAGNTIYF. Drawing the rest from reference TRBV18 and TRBJ1-3, the complete variable domain is NAGVMQNPRHLVRRRGQEARLRCSPMKGHSHVYWYRQLPEEGLKFMVYLQKENIIDESGMPKERFSAEFPKEGPSILRIQQVVRGDSAAYFCASSPPGTAAGNTIYFGEGSWLTVV.

V is TRBV6-1 and J is TRBJ1-3; 10 bases line up with TRBD1. The CDR3 totals 19 residues. Looked up from germline, CDR1 is MNHNS and CDR2 is SASEGT. The ends lost 4 bases at V and 1 base at J; junction bases unmatched: 13. Written as DNA, the CDR3 is TGTGCCAGCAGTGGGGGAGGGGACAGGGGTTTTTTTTCTGGAAACACCATATATTTT. It is translated as CASSGGGDRGFFSGNTIYF.

The rearrangement uses TRBV5-4 and TRBJ2-7, with 16 bases matching TRBD2. CDR1 is SGHNT and CDR2 is YYREEE in the germline V gene (reference sequence). V shed 4 bases and J 0 bases; nucleotides not matched to a gene: 4. CDR3 length: 17 residues. This chain's CDR3 is CASSIGTSGRGSYEQYF. CDR3 DNA sequence: TGTGCCAGCAGCATAGGGACTAGCGGGAGGGGCTCCTACGAGCAGTACTTC.

The chain carries TRBV5-1 and TRBJ2-7; 10 positions match TRBD2. Trimming removed 3 bases from V and 5 bases from J; junction bases left unmatched: 8. The CDR3 is 15 amino acids. Germline V gives CDR1 SGHRS, CDR2 YFSETQ. Here the CDR3 DNA reads TGCGCCAGCAGCTCCGGACTAGCGGCTATTAACGAGCAGTACTTC. Translating it yields CASSSGLAAINEQYF.

This CDR3 is CASSHDGTSYEQYF. The CDR3 DNA reads as TGTGCCAGTAGTCACGATGGGACGTCCTACGAGCAGTACTTC. The chain couples TRBV19 to TRBJ2-7, with D perhaps TRBD1 or TRBD2 (5 bases each). The CDR3 totals 14 residues. CDR1 is LNHDA, CDR2 SQIVND, per germline (reference sequence). Trimming removed 5 bases at V and 1 base at J, with 12 bases between.

J is TRBJ1-1 and V is TRBV6-5; 9 positions match TRBD1. With 5 bases clipped from V and 5 bases from J, the junction kept 6 bases outside the gene matches. Germline V gives CDR1 MNHEY, CDR2 SVGAGI. This CDR3 has 14 amino acids. The CDR3 coding sequence is TGTGCCAGCAGTGGAAACAGGGGGCAGACTGAAGCTTTCTTT. Its protein is CASSGNRGQTEAFF.

This sequence joins TRBV7-9 and TRBJ1-1; perhaps TRBD1 as D (5 bases). Trimming pared 6 bases from V and 3 bases from J, leaving 8 bases between. The CDR3 is 12 amino acids. Germline CDR1 reads SEHNR; CDR2 reads FQNEAQ (reference sequence). CDR3 loop: CASRVGDTEAFF. The CDR3 nucleotides are TGTGCCAGCAGAGTAGGGGACACTGAAGCTTTCTTT.

The J gene is TRBJ1-6, the V gene TRBV6-1; possible D gene TRBD1, 6 bases. V lost 8 bases to trimming and J lost 10 bases, with 18 bases between them. The germline V gene has CDR1 MNHNS and CDR2 SASEGT. The CDR3 is 14 amino acids. CDR3 nucleotide sequence: TGTGCCAGCCGCAAACTAGACAGGTCCTCACCCCTCCACTTT. It encodes CASRKLDRSSPLHF.

This sequence joins TRBV28 and TRBJ2-5; D might be TRBD1 or TRBD2, each matching 5 bases. CDR1 and CDR2 from the germline V gene are MDHEN and SYDVKM. The ends were cut back, 5 bases at V and 4 bases at J, with 8 bases in the middle. This CDR3 has 12 residues. In DNA form, the CDR3 reads TGTGCCAGCAGTCCGGGACGAGAGACCCAGTACTTC. This sequence encodes CASSPGRETQYF.